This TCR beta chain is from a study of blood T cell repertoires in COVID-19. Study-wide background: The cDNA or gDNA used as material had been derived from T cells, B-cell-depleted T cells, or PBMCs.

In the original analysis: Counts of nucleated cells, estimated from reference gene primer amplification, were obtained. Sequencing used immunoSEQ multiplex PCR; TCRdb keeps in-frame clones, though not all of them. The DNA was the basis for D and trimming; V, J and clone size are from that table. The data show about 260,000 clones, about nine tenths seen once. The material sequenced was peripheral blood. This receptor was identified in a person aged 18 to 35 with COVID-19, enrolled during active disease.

The CDR3 sequence: CASGLERRLAGPAYYEQYF. CDR3 DNA sequence: TGTGCTAGTGGTTTGGAGAGGAGACTAGCGGGGCCTGCGTACTACGAGCAGTACTTC. The chain joins TRBV12-5 to TRBJ2-7; 11 positions match TRBD2. CDR3 length: 19 amino acids. V shed 1 base, J shed 3 bases, and the junction held 14 bases outside the gene matches. CDR1 LGHNT and CDR2 FRNRAP come from the germline V gene.